These T cell receptor beta chains were read from a single sample in a study of regulatory T cells in long-lasting Graves disease. TCRdb called the multiplex PCR reads again in MiXCR, with one record for every CDR3 protein. The sample lists 550,000 to 700,000 distinct CDR3 sequences; about 16% were seen once. This sample was also put to use in a study of T cells in Graves' hyperthyroidism and ophthalmopathy.

The specimen was peripheral blood mononuclear cells (PBMCs), collected at new diagnosis, from a patient treated with antithyroid drugs. Receptors were obtained from a man between 18 and 35 years old with Graves disease. The CDR3 runs from the conserved cysteine through the conserved F or W. A D gene is named only where the DNA matches it firmly. A row's size may be missing; if present it is once, few, many or a size class.

J | D | length | V | size | CDR3 | DNA
TRBJ2-5 | - | 14 | TRBV10-2 | few | CASSADASGETQYF | TGCGCCAGCAGTGCGGACGCGTCGGGGGAGACCCAGTACTTC
TRBJ2-5 | TRBD2 | 15 | TRBV12-3/TRBV12-4 | many | CASRQSGSQGETQYF | TGTGCCAGCAGACAAAGCGGGAGCCAAGGAGAGACCCAGTACTTC
TRBJ1-1 | - | 15 | TRBV6-1 | few | CASSGRDGVVKEAFF | TGTGCCAGCAGTGGCCGGGACGGTGTGGTAAAGGAAGCTTTCTTT
TRBJ2-6 | TRBD1 | 18 | TRBV7-2 | - | CASSLLPGTGTGANVLTF | TGTGCCAGCAGCCTACTGCCCGGGACAGGGACTGGGGCCAACGTCCTGACTTTC
TRBJ2-5 | TRBD1 | 16 | TRBV27 | - | CASSPSRQGRGETQYF | TGTGCCAGCAGTCCCTCACGACAGGGTAGAGGAGAGACCCAGTACTTC
TRBJ2-7 | - | 14 | TRBV7-9 | many | CASRGDGDLYEQYF | TGTGCCAGCAGGGGGGACGGGGATCTCTACGAGCAGTACTTC
TRBJ2-1 | - | 15 | TRBV7-9 | few | CANSFHGSSYNEQFF | TGTGCCAACAGCTTCCATGGTAGCTCCTACAATGAGCAGTTCTTC
TRBJ1-1 | - | 14 | TRBV13 | many | CASSLRRDSGEAFF | TGTGCCAGCAGCTTGCGTAGGGACTCGGGTGAAGCTTTCTTT
TRBJ2-3 | - | 18 | TRBV5-1 | many | CASSRSPQSGKSTDTQYF | TGCGCCAGCAGCCGTAGTCCCCAGAGCGGAAAAAGCACAGATACGCAGTATTTT
TRBJ2-3 | TRBD2 | 13 | TRBV20-1 | - | CSASGLRTDTQYF | TGCAGTGCTTCGGGACTACGTACAGATACGCAGTATTTT
TRBJ2-7 | TRBD1 | 14 | TRBV6-5 | - | CASSYWDRVHEQYF | TGTGCCAGCAGTTACTGGGACAGGGTCCACGAGCAGTACTTC
TRBJ2-1 | - | 18 | TRBV5-1 | - | CASSSVGGSGPTYNEQFF | TGCGCCAGCAGCTCCGTGGGGGGTTCCGGTCCTACCTACAATGAGCAGTTCTTC
TRBJ2-3 | - | 12 | TRBV5-1 | many | CASNEPQDTQYF | TGCGCCAGCAACGAGCCCCAGGATACGCAGTATTTT
TRBJ1-1 | - | 11 | TRBV14 | few | CASSQAGDAFF | TGTGCCAGCAGCCAAGCAGGGGATGCTTTCTTT
TRBJ2-7 | - | 14 | TRBV6-2/TRBV6-3 | many | CASSPQDRDYEQYF | TGTGCCAGCAGCCCCCAGGACAGAGACTACGAGCAGTACTTC
TRBJ2-3 | TRBD2 | 17 | TRBV28 | - | CASSLGLAGSRTDTQYF | TGTGCCAGCAGTTTAGGGCTAGCGGGATCGAGAACAGATACGCAGTATTTT
TRBJ2-7 | - | 14 | TRBV7-2 | many | CASSLDGRTYEQYF | TGTGCCAGCAGCTTAGACGGGAGAACCTACGAGCAGTACTTC
TRBJ1-2 | TRBD1 | 14 | TRBV10-2 | few | CASRPRTGDYGYTF | TGCGCCAGCAGACCTCGGACAGGGGACTATGGCTACACCTTC
TRBJ2-3 | TRBD2 | 19 | TRBV7-3 | few | CASSFLEEGLAGCTDTQYF | TGTGCCAGCAGCTTTTTGGAGGAAGGACTAGCGGGATGCACAGATACGCAGTATTTT
TRBJ2-3 | - | 16 | TRBV3-1 | many | CASSQDHPPAADTQYF | TGTGCCAGCAGCCAAGATCATCCCCCCGCCGCAGATACGCAGTATTTT
TRBJ2-2 | - | 16 | TRBV9 | - | CASRGGTTPNTGELFF | TGTGCCAGCAGGGGGGGGACAACCCCGAACACCGGGGAGCTGTTTTTT
TRBJ1-5 | - | 13 | TRBV7-9 | many | CASSLEVLSPQHF | TGTGCCAGCAGCTTAGAGGTCCTAAGCCCCCAGCATTTT
TRBJ2-7 | - | 15 | TRBV28 | - | CASSLGGGSPYEQYF | TGTGCCAGCAGTCTAGGAGGTGGTTCCCCCTACGAGCAGTACTTC
TRBJ1-1 | - | 14 | TRBV20-1 | many | CSARRPGMDTEAFF | TGCAGTGCTAGACGACCCGGGATGGACACTGAAGCTTTCTTT
TRBJ1-4 | - | 14 | TRBV27 | - | CATKVGAPNEKLFF | TGTGCCACCAAGGTCGGGGCCCCTAATGAAAAACTGTTTTTT
TRBJ1-4 | - | 16 | TRBV6-1 | - | CASSSEPEGWSEKLFF | TGTGCCAGCAGCTCCGAACCAGAGGGATGGAGTGAAAAACTGTTTTTT
TRBJ2-7 | - | 15 | TRBV10-3 | few | CAISGEAVSSYEQYF | TGTGCCATCAGTGGAGAAGCGGTGAGCTCCTACGAGCAGTACTTC
TRBJ1-4 | - | 14 | TRBV29-1 | few | CSVEWARGDEKLFF | TGCAGCGTTGAATGGGCCCGGGGGGATGAAAAACTGTTTTTT
TRBJ1-3 | - | 16 | TRBV14 | - | CASSQVVPFSGNTIYF | TGTGCCAGCAGCCAAGTGGTACCCTTCTCTGGAAACACCATATATTTT
TRBJ2-7 | TRBD2 | 15 | TRBV12-3/TRBV12-4 | many | CASSISPGLIAEQYF | TGTGCCAGCAGTATATCCCCGGGACTAATTGCCGAGCAGTACTTC
TRBJ1-1 | - | 13 | TRBV2 | - | CASRGQLNTEAFF | TGTGCCAGCCGAGGGCAGCTGAACACTGAAGCTTTCTTT
TRBJ2-7 | - | 16 | TRBV7-9 | - | CASSLPAASVSYEQYF | TGTGCCAGCAGCCTCCCTGCGGCTAGCGTCTCCTACGAGCAGTACTTC
TRBJ2-7 | TRBD2 | 15 | TRBV28 | few | CASSLLTSGSYEQYF | TGTGCCAGCAGTTTATTAACTAGCGGGAGTTACGAGCAGTACTTC
TRBJ2-1 | TRBD2 | 17 | TRBV7-3 | - | CASSPRGSGGLYNEQLF | TGTGCCAGCAGCCCCCGGGGTAGCGGGGGCTTATACAATGAGCAGCTCTTC
TRBJ2-5 | TRBD2 | 16 | TRBV7-3 | many | CASSLRPSGSQETQYF | TGTGCCAGCAGCTTAAGGCCTAGCGGGAGTCAAGAGACCCAGTACTTC
TRBJ2-3 | - | 15 | TRBV5-1 | few | CASSLERRATDTQYF | TGCGCCAGCAGCTTGGAGAGGAGGGCCACAGATACGCAGTATTTT
TRBJ1-2 | - | 14 | TRBV12-3/TRBV12-4 | many | CASTPGGVNYGYTF | TGTGCCAGCACCCCCGGGGGGGTTAACTATGGCTACACCTTC
TRBJ2-3 | TRBD1 | 14 | TRBV20-1 | many | CSAQTGDPTDTQYF | TGCAGTGCTCAAACAGGGGACCCCACAGATACGCAGTATTTT
TRBJ2-2 | - | 15 | TRBV5-1 | many | CASSSRASNTGELFF | TGCGCCAGCAGCTCCAGGGCTTCGAACACCGGGGAGCTGTTTTTT
TRBJ2-7 | - | 13 | TRBV20-1 | - | CSARGGITYEQYF | TGCAGTGCTAGAGGAGGGATAACCTACGAGCAGTACTTC